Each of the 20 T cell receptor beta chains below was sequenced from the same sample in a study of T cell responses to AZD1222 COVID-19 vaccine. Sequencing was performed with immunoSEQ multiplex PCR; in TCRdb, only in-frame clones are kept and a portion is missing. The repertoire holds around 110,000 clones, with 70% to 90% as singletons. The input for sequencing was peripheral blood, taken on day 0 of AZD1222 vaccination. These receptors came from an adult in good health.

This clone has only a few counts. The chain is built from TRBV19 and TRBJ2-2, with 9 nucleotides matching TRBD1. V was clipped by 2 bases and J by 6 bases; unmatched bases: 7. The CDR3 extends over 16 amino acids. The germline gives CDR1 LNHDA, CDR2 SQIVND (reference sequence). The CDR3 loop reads CASSIKGQGSSGELFF. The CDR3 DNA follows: TGTGCCAGTAGTATAAAGGGACAGGGAAGTTCCGGGGAGCTGTTTTTT. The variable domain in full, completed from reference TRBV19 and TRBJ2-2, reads DGGITQSPKYLFRKEGQNVTLSCEQNLNHDAMYWYRQDPGQGLRLIYYSQIVNDFQKGDIAEGYSVSREKKESFPLTVTSAQKNPTAFYLCASSIKGQGSSGELFFGEGSRLTVL.

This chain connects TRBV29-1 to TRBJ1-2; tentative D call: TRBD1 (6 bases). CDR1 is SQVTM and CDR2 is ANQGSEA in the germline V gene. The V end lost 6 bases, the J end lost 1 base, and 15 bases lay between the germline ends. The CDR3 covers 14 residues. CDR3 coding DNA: TGCAGCGTCGCCACAGGGTCCCGTAACTATGGCTACACCTTC. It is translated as CSVATGSRNYGYTF.

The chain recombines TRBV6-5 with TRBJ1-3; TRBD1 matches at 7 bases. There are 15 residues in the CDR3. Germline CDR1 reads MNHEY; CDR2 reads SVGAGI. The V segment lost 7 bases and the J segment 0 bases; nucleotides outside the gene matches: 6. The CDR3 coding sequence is TGTGCCAGCAATAGGGACAGCAGCTCTGGAAACACCATATATTTT. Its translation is CASNRDSSSGNTIYF.

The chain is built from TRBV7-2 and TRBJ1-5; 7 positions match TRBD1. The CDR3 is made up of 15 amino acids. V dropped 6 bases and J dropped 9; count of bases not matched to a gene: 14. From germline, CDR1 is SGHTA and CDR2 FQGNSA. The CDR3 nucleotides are TGTGCCAGCAGACTCTACCGGGACAGTGGACCGCCCCAGCATTTT. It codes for CASRLYRDSGPPQHF.

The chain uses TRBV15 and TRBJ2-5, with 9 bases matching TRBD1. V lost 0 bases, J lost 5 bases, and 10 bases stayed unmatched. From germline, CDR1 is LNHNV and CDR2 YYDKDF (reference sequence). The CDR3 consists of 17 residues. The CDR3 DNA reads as TGTGCCACCAGCAGAGAGTACAGGGGGCGCGGAGATGAGACCCAGTACTTC. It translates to CATSREYRGRGDETQYF.

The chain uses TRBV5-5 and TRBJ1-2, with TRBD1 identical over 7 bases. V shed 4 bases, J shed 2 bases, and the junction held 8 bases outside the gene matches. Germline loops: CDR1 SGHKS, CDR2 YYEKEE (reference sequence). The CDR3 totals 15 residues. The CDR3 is CASSITGDPNYGYTF. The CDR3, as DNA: TGTGCCAGCAGCATAACAGGGGATCCAAACTATGGCTACACCTTC.

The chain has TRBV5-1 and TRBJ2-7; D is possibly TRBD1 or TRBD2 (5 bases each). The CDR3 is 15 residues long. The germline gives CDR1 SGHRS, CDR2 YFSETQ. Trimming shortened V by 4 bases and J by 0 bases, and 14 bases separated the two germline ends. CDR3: CASSLGGGTSYEQYF. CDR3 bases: TGCGCCAGCAGCCTCGGTGGGGGAACCTCCTACGAGCAGTACTTC.

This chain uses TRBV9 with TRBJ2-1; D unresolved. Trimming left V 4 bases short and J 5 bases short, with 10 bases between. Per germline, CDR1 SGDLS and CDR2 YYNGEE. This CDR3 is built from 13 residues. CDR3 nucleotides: TGTGCCAGCAGCCCCTACACAAACAATGAGCAGTTCTTC. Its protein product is CASSPYTNNEQFF.

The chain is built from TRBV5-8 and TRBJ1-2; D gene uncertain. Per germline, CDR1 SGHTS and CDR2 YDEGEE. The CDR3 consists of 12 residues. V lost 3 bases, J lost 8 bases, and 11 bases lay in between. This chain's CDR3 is CASSSRMGGYTF. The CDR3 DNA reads TGTGCCAGCAGCTCCCGAATGGGAGGCTACACCTTC.

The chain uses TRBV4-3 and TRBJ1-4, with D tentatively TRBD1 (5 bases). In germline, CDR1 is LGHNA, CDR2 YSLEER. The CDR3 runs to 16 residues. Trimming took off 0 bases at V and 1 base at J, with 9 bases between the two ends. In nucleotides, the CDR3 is TGCGCCAGCAGCCAAGATAGACAGATAACTAATGAAAAACTGTTTTTT. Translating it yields CASSQDRQITNEKLFF.

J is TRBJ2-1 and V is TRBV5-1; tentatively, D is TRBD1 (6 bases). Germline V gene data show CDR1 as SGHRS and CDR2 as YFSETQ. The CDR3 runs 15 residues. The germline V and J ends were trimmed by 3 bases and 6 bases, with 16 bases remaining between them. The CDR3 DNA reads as TGCGCCAGCAGCTCCGGAACAGGGAACTTCAATGAGCAGTTCTTC. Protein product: CASSSGTGNFNEQFF.

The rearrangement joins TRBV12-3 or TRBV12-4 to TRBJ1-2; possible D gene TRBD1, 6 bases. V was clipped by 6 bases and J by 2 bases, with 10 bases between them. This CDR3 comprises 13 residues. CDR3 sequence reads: CASSTGRNYGYTF. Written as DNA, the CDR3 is TGTGCCAGCAGCACAGGGCGGAACTATGGCTACACCTTC.

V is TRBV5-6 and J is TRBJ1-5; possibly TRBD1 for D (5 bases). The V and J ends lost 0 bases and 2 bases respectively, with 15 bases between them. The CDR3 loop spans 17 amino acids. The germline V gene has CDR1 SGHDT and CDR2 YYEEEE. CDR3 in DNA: TGTGCCAGCAGCTTGGGGGGGTTGACCCTTGGCAATCAGCCCCAGCATTTT. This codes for CASSLGGLTLGNQPQHF.

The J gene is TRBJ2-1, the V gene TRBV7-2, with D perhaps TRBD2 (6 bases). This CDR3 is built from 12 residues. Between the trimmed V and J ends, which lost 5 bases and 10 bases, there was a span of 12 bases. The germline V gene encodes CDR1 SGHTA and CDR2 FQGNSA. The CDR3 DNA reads TGTGCCAGCAGCCCGGGACTGAGGGAGCAGTTCTTC. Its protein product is CASSPGLREQFF.

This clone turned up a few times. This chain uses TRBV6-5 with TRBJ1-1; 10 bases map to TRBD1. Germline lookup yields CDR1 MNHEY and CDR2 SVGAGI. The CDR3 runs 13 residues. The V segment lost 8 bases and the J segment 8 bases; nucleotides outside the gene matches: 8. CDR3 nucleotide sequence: TGTGCCAGCGTTTACCGGGACAGGGGAGAAGCTTTCTTT. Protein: CASVYRDRGEAFF.

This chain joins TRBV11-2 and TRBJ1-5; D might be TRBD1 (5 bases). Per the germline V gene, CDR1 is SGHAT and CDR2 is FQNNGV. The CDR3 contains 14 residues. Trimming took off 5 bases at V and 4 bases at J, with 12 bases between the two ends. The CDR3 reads CASSGQGGNQPQHF. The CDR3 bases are TGTGCCAGCAGCGGTCAGGGTGGGAATCAGCCCCAGCATTTT.

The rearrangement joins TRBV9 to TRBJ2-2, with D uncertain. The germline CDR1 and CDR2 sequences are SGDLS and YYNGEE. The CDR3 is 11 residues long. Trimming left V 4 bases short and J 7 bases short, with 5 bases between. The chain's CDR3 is CASSSSGELFF. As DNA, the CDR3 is TGTGCCAGCAGCTCCAGCGGGGAGCTGTTTTTT.

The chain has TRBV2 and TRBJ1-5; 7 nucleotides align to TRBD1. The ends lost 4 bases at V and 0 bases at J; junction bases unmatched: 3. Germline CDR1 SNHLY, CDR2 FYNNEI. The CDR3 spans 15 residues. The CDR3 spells CASSGGQNSNQPQHF. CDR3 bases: TGTGCCAGCAGTGGGGGACAGAATAGCAATCAGCCCCAGCATTTT.

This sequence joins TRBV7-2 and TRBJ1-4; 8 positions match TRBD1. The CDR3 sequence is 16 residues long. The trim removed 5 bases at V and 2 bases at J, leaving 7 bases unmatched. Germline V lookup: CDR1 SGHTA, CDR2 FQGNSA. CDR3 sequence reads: CASSIRQGMTNEKLFF. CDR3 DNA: TGTGCCAGCAGCATAAGACAGGGGATGACTAATGAAAAACTGTTTTTT.

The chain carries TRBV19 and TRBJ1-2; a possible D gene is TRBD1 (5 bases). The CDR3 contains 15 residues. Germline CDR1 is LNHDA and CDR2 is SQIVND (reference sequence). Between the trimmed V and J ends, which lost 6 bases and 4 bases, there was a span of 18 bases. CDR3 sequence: CASRVGDAKTYGYTF. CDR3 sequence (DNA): TGTGCCAGTAGGGTCGGGGACGCTAAAACCTATGGCTACACCTTC.